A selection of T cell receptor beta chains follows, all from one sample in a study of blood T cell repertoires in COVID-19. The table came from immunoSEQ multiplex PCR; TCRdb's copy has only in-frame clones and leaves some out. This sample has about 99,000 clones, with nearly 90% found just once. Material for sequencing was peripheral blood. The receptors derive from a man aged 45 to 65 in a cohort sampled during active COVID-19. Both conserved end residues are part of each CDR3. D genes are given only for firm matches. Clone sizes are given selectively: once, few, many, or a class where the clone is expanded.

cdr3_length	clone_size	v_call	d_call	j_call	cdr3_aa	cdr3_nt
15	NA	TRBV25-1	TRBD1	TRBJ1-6	CASSITGGGDSPLHF	TGTGCCAGCAGTATCACAGGGGGAGGGGATTCACCCCTCCACTTT
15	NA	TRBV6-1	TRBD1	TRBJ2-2	CASSEPGGGTGELFF	TGTGCCAGCAGTGAGCCAGGGGGCGGGACCGGGGAGCTGTTTTTT
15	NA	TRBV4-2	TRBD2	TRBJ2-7	CASSQLVAGDYEQYF	TGTGCCAGCAGCCAACTCGTAGCGGGGGACTACGAGCAGTACTTC
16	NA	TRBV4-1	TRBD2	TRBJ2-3	CASSQGTSGGSNTQYF	TGCGCCAGCAGCCAAGGAACTAGCGGGGGTTCGAATACGCAGTATTTT
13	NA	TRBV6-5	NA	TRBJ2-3	CASRFDITDTQYF	TGTGCCAGCAGGTTTGACATCACAGATACGCAGTATTTT
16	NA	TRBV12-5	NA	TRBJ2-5	CASGSFTTAGQETQYF	TGTGCTAGTGGTTCCTTTACGACGGCCGGGCAAGAGACCCAGTACTTC
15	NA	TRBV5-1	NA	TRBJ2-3	CASSPDRLVADTQYF	TGCGCCAGCAGTCCCGACAGGTTAGTCGCAGATACGCAGTATTTT
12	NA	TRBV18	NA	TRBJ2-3	CASSPSADTQYF	TGTGCCAGCTCACCATCCGCAGATACGCAGTATTTT
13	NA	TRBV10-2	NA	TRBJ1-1	CASSRGETTEAFF	TGCGCCAGCAGCCGGGGGGAGACCACTGAAGCTTTCTTT
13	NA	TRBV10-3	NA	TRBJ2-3	CAAGADRTDTQYF	TGTGCCGCAGGGGCGGACCGCACAGATACGCAGTATTTT
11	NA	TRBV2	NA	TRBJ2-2	CATRQAGELFF	TGTGCCACCCGACAGGCCGGGGAGCTGTTTTTT
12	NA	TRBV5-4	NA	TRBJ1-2	CASSLAGYGYTF	TGTGCCAGCAGCTTGGCGGGTTACGGCTACACCTTC
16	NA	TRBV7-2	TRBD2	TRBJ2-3	CASSLVGTSKADTQYF	TGTGCCAGCAGCTTAGTTGGGACTAGTAAAGCAGATACGCAGTATTTT
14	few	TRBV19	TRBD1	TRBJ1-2	CASSYRDRKTGYTF	TGTGCCAGTAGTTACCGGGACAGGAAAACAGGCTACACCTTC
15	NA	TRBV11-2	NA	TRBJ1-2	CASSLLGAVSQYYTF	TGTGCCAGCAGCTTATTAGGGGCAGTATCCCAATACTACACCTTC
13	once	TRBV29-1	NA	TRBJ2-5	CSVEGTDEETQYF	TGCAGCGTTGAAGGCACTGATGAAGAGACCCAGTACTTC
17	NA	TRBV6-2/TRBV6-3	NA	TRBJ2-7	CASSYSTEGTRWDEQYF	TGTGCCAGCAGTTACTCAACTGAGGGGACTCGGTGGGACGAGCAGTACTTC
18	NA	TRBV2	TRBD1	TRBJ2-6	CASSDNRGLGSGANVLTF	TGTGCCAGCAGTGATAACAGGGGCCTTGGCTCTGGGGCCAACGTCCTGACTTTC
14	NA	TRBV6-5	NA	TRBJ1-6	CATMKSSYNSPLHF	TGTGCCACCATGAAGAGCTCCTATAATTCACCCCTCCACTTT
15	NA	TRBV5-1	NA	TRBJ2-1	CASSPRQGSPFEQFF	TGCGCCAGCAGCCCGAGGCAGGGCAGCCCTTTCGAGCAGTTCTTC
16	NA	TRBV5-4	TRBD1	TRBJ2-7	CASSFGTGPLFYEQYF	TGTGCCAGCAGCTTCGGGACAGGCCCACTGTTCTACGAGCAGTACTTC
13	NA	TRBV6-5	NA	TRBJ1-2	CASSYRQGGGYTF	TGTGCCAGCAGTTACAGGCAGGGCGGCGGCTACACCTTC
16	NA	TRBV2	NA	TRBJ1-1	CASRPVISGLNTEAFF	TGTGCCAGCAGACCCGTGATCTCGGGGTTGAACACTGAAGCTTTCTTT
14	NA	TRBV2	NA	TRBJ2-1	CASSQTREYNEQFF	TGTGCCAGCAGTCAAACTAGAGAATACAATGAGCAGTTCTTC
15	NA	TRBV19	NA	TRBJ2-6	CASSNWRSGANVLTF	TGTGCCAGTAGTAACTGGCGGTCTGGGGCCAACGTCCTGACTTTC
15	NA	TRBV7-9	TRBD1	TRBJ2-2	CASSPDRGLTGELFF	TGTGCCAGCAGCCCCGACAGGGGGTTGACCGGGGAGCTGTTTTTT
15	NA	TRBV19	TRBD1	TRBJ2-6	CASRTGVGGANVLTF	TGTGCCAGTAGGACAGGGGTTGGTGGGGCCAACGTCCTGACTTTC
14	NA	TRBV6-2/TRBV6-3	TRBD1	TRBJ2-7	CASSPGQIAAEQYF	TGTGCCAGCAGTCCGGGACAGATTGCGGCGGAGCAGTACTTC
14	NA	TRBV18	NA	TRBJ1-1	CASSPIPGDTEAFF	TGTGCCAGCTCACCGATTCCAGGGGACACTGAAGCTTTCTTT
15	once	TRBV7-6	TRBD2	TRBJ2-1	CASSRGLAGSDEQFF	TGTGCCAGCAGCCGTGGACTAGCGGGGTCCGATGAGCAGTTCTTC
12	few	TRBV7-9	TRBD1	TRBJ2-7	CASRRQGYEQYF	TGTGCCAGCAGGCGACAGGGATACGAGCAGTACTTC
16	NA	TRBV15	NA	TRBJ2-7	CATSRDLAKASYEQYF	TGTGCCACCAGCAGAGATCTAGCGAAGGCTTCCTACGAGCAGTACTTC
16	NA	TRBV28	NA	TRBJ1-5	CASKSGHFISNQPQHF	TGTGCCAGCAAGTCGGGACACTTCATTAGCAATCAGCCCCAGCATTTT
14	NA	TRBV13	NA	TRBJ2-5	CASSPSPSRETQYF	TGTGCCAGCAGCCCGAGCCCTAGCCGAGAGACCCAGTACTTC
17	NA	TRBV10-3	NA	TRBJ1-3	CAISPEPGGGKANTIYF	TGTGCCATCAGCCCGGAGCCCGGGGGAGGAAAGGCAAACACCATATATTTT
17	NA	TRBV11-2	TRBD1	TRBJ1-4	CASSRGNRGFLNEKLFF	TGTGCCAGCAGCCGGGGAAACAGGGGGTTCCTTAATGAAAAACTGTTTTTT
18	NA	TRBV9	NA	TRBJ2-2	CASSVRTLGPLNTGELFF	TGTGCCAGCAGCGTAAGGACACTCGGCCCCCTTAACACCGGGGAGCTGTTTTTT
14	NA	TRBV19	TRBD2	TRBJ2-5	CASSISGAQESQYF	TGTGCCAGTAGTATTAGCGGGGCACAGGAGAGCCAGTACTTC
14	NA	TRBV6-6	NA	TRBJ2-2	CASRATGITGELFF	TGTGCCAGCAGGGCGACCGGGATCACCGGGGAGCTGTTTTTT
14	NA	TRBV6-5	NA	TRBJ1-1	CASRSQGMGTEAFF	TGTGCCAGCCGTTCTCAGGGGATGGGGACTGAAGCTTTCTTT
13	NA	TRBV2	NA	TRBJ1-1	CASSDQGNTEAFF	TGTGCCAGCAGTGACCAGGGGAACACTGAAGCTTTCTTT
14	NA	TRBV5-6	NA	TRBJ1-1	CASGPTGRNTEAFF	TGTGCCAGCGGACCCACGGGGAGGAACACTGAAGCTTTCTTT
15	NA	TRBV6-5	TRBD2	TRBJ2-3	CASSLAGANTDTQYF	TGTGCCAGCAGTCTAGCGGGGGCCAACACAGATACGCAGTATTTT
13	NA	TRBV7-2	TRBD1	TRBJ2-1	CASRAQGNGEQFF	TGTGCCAGCAGGGCACAGGGGAATGGTGAGCAGTTCTTC
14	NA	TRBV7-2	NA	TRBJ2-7	CASSLDVSGYEQYF	TGTGCCAGCAGCTTAGACGTTAGCGGCTACGAGCAGTACTTC
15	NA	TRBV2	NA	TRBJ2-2	CASSGGQTNTGELFF	TGTGCCAGCAGCGGTGGACAGACGAACACCGGGGAGCTGTTTTTT
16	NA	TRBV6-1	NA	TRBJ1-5	CASSEASGGSNQPQHF	TGTGCCAGCAGTGAAGCGTCAGGAGGAAGCAATCAGCCCCAGCATTTT
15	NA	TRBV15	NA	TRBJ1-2	CATSRGQENLYGYTF	TGTGCCACCAGCAGAGGACAGGAGAATCTCTATGGCTACACCTTC
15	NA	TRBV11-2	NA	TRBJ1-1	CASSLAGGSLVRAFF	TGTGCCAGCAGCTTGGCGGGAGGGTCGCTCGTAAGAGCTTTCTTT
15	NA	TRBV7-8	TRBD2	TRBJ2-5	CASSRLAGTQETQYF	TGTGCCAGCAGCCGCCTAGCGGGGACCCAAGAGACCCAGTACTTC
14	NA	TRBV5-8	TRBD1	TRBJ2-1	CASSRGQGYNEQFF	TGTGCCAGCAGCCGGGGACAGGGCTACAATGAGCAGTTCTTC
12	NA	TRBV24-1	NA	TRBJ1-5	CATSSGDQPQHF	TGTGCCACCAGTTCAGGCGATCAGCCCCAGCATTTT
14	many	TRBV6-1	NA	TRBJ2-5	CASSEGIEFETQYF	TGTGCCAGCAGTGAAGGAATAGAATTCGAGACCCAGTACTTC
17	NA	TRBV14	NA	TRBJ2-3	CASSQPTRMTSTDTQYF	TGTGCCAGCAGCCAACCGACGCGTATGACTAGCACAGATACGCAGTATTTT
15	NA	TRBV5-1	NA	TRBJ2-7	CASSLSGGRAGEQYF	TGCGCCAGCAGCTTGAGTGGGGGCAGGGCGGGCGAGCAGTACTTC
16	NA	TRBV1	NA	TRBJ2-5	CTSSQEDRTGWETQYF	TGCACCAGCAGCCAAGAGGACCGAACGGGGTGGGAGACCCAGTACTTC
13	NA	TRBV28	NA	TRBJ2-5	CASSLGAEETQYF	TGTGCCAGCAGTTTAGGGGCGGAAGAGACCCAGTACTTC
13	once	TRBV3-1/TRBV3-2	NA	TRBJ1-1	CASSQGYGVEAFF	TGTGCCAGCAGCCAAGGGTATGGAGTTGAAGCTTTCTTT
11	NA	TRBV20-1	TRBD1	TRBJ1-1	CSALDRAKAFF	TGCAGTGCTCTAGACAGGGCCAAAGCTTTCTTT
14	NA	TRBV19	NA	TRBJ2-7	CASSTLATSYEQYF	TGTGCCAGTAGTACACTAGCTACTTCCTACGAGCAGTACTTC